These 10 T cell receptor beta chains were all obtained from the same sample, sequenced in a study of shared clonotypes between healthy human individuals. Profiled with immunoSEQ multiplex PCR; TCRdb holds only in-frame clones, not every one. This table holds about 770,000 clones, around 70% found once. Sequencing was done on a sample of memory CD4+ T cells sorted from blood. Stated subset: CD45RA-negative fraction. The source of these receptors is a woman in her 30s in good health.

This clone was observed a handful of times. This chain joins TRBV7-9 and TRBJ2-4; tentatively, D is TRBD1 or TRBD2 (6 bases each). The CDR3 is 13 amino acids. The germline V gene has CDR1 SEHNR and CDR2 FQNEAQ (reference sequence). Trimming took off 5 bases at V and 6 bases at J, with 11 bases between the two ends. The CDR3 reads CASSIEGGNIQYF. The CDR3 nucleotides read TGTGCCAGCAGCATAGAGGGGGGAAACATTCAGTACTTC.

The chain employs TRBV28 and TRBJ2-7, with TRBD1 matching 10 bases. The CDR3 contains 14 residues. V shed 6 bases, J shed 6 bases, and the junction held 8 bases outside the gene matches. CDR1 and CDR2 (germline): MDHEN, SYDVKM. The CDR3 region is CASRGPGQGREQYF. DNA of the CDR3: TGTGCCAGCAGGGGCCCGGGACAGGGGCGCGAGCAGTACTTC.

The chain uses TRBV18 and TRBJ2-7; D ambiguous. The CDR3 consists of 12 residues. Germline V gene lookup returns CDR1 KGHSH and CDR2 LQKENI. The V and J ends lost 5 bases and 5 bases respectively, with 10 bases between them. Written as DNA, the CDR3 is TGTGCCAGCTCAGCCGTCGGGCACGAGCAGTACTTC. Amino acid sequence: CASSAVGHEQYF.

The chain carries TRBV28 and TRBJ2-5; 13 positions agree with TRBD2. The CDR3 contains 16 residues. Trimming cost V 5 bases and J 5 bases; bases outside gene matches: 8. CDR1 and CDR2 (germline): MDHEN, SYDVKM. The CDR3 DNA follows: TGTGCCAGCAGTCGACGTGGACTAGCGGGAGTTGAGACCCAGTACTTC. Encoded protein: CASSRRGLAGVETQYF. The whole variable domain, filled in from reference TRBV28 and TRBJ2-5, reads DVKVTQSSRYLVKRTGEKVFLECVQDMDHENMFWYRQDPGLGLRLIYFSYDVKMKEKGDIPEGYSVSREKKERFSLILESASTNQTSMYLCASSRRGLAGVETQYFGPGTRLLVL.

This clone was seen more than once but under ten times. The rearrangement links TRBV6-5 to TRBJ1-1; D gene unclear. CDR1 and CDR2 from the germline V gene are MNHEY and SVGAGI. The V end lost 5 bases, the J end lost 6 bases, and 10 bases lay between the germline ends. This CDR3 is 12 amino acids long. The CDR3 spells CASSARTSEAFF. CDR3 nucleotide sequence: TGTGCCAGCAGTGCTCGTACTTCTGAAGCTTTCTTT.

The chain recombines TRBV13 with TRBJ2-1; D gene ambiguous. CDR3 length: 11 amino acids. Germline-derived CDR1 and CDR2 are PRHDT and FYEKMQ (reference sequence). V lost 2 bases, J lost 10 bases, and 6 bases lay in between. CDR3 sequence: CASSLSGEQFF. The CDR3 bases are TGTGCCAGCAGCTTATCTGGGGAGCAGTTCTTC.

V usage is TRBV5-1 and J usage is TRBJ2-3; perhaps D is TRBD1 or TRBD2 (5 bases each). The germline V and J ends were trimmed by 7 bases and 2 bases, with 14 bases remaining between them. The germline V gene encodes CDR1 SGHRS and CDR2 YFSETQ. The CDR3 has 14 residues. CDR3 amino acids: CASGTDFYTDTQYF. The CDR3 DNA follows: TGCGCCAGCGGGACGGACTTTTACACAGATACGCAGTATTTT.

The chain employs TRBV19 and TRBJ1-4; D remains unclear. The CDR3 runs to 17 residues. The V end lost 7 bases, the J end lost 1 base, and 19 bases lay between the germline ends. CDR1 is LNHDA, CDR2 SQIVND, per germline (reference sequence). The CDR3 region has the DNA TGTGCCAGTACCCCCGGGCGGAGGCGGGGAACTAATGAAAAACTGTTTTTT. The encoded protein is CASTPGRRRGTNEKLFF.

The chain employs TRBV4-1 and TRBJ1-1; tentative D call: TRBD1 (5 bases). The CDR3 sequence is 15 residues long. With 4 bases removed from V and 5 bases from J, the gap between germline ends came to 17 bases. Germline V gene data show CDR1 as MGHRA and CDR2 as YSYEKL. CDR3 sequence: CASSPPPAGRTEAFF. In DNA form, the CDR3 reads TGCGCCAGCAGCCCCCCCCCGGCAGGGAGGACTGAAGCTTTCTTT.

This chain joins TRBV18 and TRBJ1-1; perhaps TRBD1 as D (5 bases). V shed 6 bases and J shed 6 bases, with 29 bases lying between them. CDR1 is KGHSH and CDR2 is LQKENI in the germline V gene. This CDR3 contains 18 residues. This chain's CDR3 is CASSQQGLTRGAVSEAFF. The CDR3 DNA sequence: TGTGCCAGCTCCCAACAAGGACTCACACGAGGGGCGGTCTCTGAAGCTTTCTTT.